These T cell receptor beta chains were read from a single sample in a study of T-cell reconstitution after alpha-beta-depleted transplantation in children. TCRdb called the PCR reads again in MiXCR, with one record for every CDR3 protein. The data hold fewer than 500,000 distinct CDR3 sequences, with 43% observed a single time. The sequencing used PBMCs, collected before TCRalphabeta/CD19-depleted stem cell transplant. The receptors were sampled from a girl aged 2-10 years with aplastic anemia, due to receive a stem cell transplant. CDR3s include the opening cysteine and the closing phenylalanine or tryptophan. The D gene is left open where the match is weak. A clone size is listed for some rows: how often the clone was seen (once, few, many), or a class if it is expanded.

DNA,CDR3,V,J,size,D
TGTGCCAGCAGTCAATCGGTCATCCCGAACACCGGGGAGCTGTTTTTT,CASSQSVIPNTGELFF,TRBV6-5,TRBJ2-2,many,-
TGCAGTGCGACCCCAGAGACAAACTATGGCTACACCTTC,CSATPETNYGYTF,TRBV20-1,TRBJ1-2,-,-
TGTGCCAGCACGGTCTGGGGGGGTGAGAGAAAAACTGAAGCTTTCTTT,CASTVWGGERKTEAFF,TRBV6-1,TRBJ1-1,once,-
TGCAGTGCTAGAGATCCGATCAGTGCAAACTATGGCTACACCTTC,CSARDPISANYGYTF,TRBV20-1,TRBJ1-2,-,-
TGTGCCAGCAGTCAATCGGGGGGGCCTTTAGAGACCCAGTACTTC,CASSQSGGPLETQYF,TRBV7-2,TRBJ2-5,once,TRBD2
TGTGCCAGCAGTTTGGTGGCGGGAGGGTTGACAGATACGCAGTATTTT,CASSLVAGGLTDTQYF,TRBV12-3/TRBV12-4,TRBJ2-3,many,TRBD2
TGTGCCAGCATAGACAGAGGCATTCAGTACTTC,CASIDRGIQYF,TRBV27,TRBJ2-4,many,-
TGTGCCAGCAGCTCCTGGACTAGCGAGAACACCGGGGAGCTGTTTTTT,CASSSWTSENTGELFF,TRBV7-3,TRBJ2-2,-,TRBD2
TGTGCCAGCAGCTTGGCGGGAGTCGACACCGGGGAGCTGTTTTTT,CASSLAGVDTGELFF,TRBV5-1,TRBJ2-2,-,TRBD2
TGTGCCAGCAGAGCTAGCGGGAGCAATCAGCCCCAGCATTTT,CASRASGSNQPQHF,TRBV11-2,TRBJ1-5,-,-
TGCAGTGCTAGAGATCGGGACGGGACAGGTTTGTACGAGCAGTACTTC,CSARDRDGTGLYEQYF,TRBV20-1,TRBJ2-7,-,TRBD1
TGTGCCAGCAGGCTAGCGGGAGGGTTGAATGAGCAGTTCTTC,CASRLAGGLNEQFF,TRBV3-1,TRBJ2-1,many,TRBD2